The entry below describes one T cell receptor beta chain. The sample belongs to a study of cytomegalovirus exposure and HLA in healthy donors. In germline, CDR1 is MNHNS, CDR2 SASEGT. This CDR3 comprises 15 residues. Trimming stripped 1 base from V and 5 bases from J, with 11 bases between. 13 Jbeta primers and 60 Vbeta primers were used for the PCR. Only in-frame clones appear in the TCRdb table, and some are missing; sequencing was by immunoSEQ multiplex PCR. The table has around 120,000 clones, under 90% seen once; the top ten hold 7.5% to 9%. This TCR came from a female donor in good health and CMV-seropositive. This chain connects TRBV6-1 to TRBJ1-4; D unclear. The sequenced sample consisted of PBMCs. In DNA, the CDR3 is TGTGCCAGCAGTGAAGGCAACCCTAGGAATGAAAAACTGTTTTTT. Its protein product is CASSEGNPRNEKLFF.